These 5 T cell receptor beta chains were all obtained from the same sample, sequenced in a study of beta chain features in type 1 diabetes. Points from the study as a whole: TCRB CDR3s from Type 1 diabetes patients were moderately but significantly shorter in all four CD4+ subsets.

Expressed TCRB transcripts got sequenced, as all isolated RNA was reverse transcribed. Sequenced by immunoSEQ multiplex PCR; TCRdb stores in-frame clones only, minus some. This table has about 710,000 clones, roughly 13% appearing once. No antigens are known for them. What was sequenced was naive CD4+ T cells from blood. The receptor set was obtained from a man aged 18 to 29 with type 1 diabetes.

This clone appeared a few times. The V call is TRBV14, the J call TRBJ2-1; 7 nucleotides line up with TRBD1. With 3 bases clipped from V and 5 bases from J, the junction kept 7 bases outside the gene matches. Germline CDR1 and CDR2: SGHDN and FVKESK. The CDR3 extends over 15 amino acids. The CDR3: CASSQRDSPNNEQFF. The CDR3 DNA reads as TGTGCCAGCAGCCAGAGGGACAGTCCTAACAATGAGCAGTTCTTC. The full variable domain, completed using reference TRBV14 and TRBJ2-1, is EAGVTQFPSHSVIEKGQTVTLRCDPISGHDNLYWYRRVMGKEIKFLLHFVKESKQDESGMPNNRFLAERTGGTYSTLKVQPAELEDSGVYFCASSQRDSPNNEQFFGPGTRLTVL.

This clone was observed a handful of times. The genes are TRBV29-1 and TRBJ2-2; the D is unclear. CDR3 length equals 13 residues. The germline V and J ends were trimmed by 5 bases and 3 bases, with 10 bases remaining between them. Germline V lookup: CDR1 SQVTM, CDR2 ANQGSEA. The CDR3, as DNA: TGCAGCGTTTGTCGGGTCGACACCGGGGAGCTGTTTTTT. Translating it yields CSVCRVDTGELFF.

This chain uses TRBV4-3 with TRBJ1-2; no reliable D call. Germline-derived CDR1 and CDR2 are LGHNA and YSLEER. There are 14 residues in the CDR3. V was shortened by 3 bases and J by 4 bases, with 12 bases between the two germline ends. DNA of the CDR3: TGCGCCAGCAGCCAGGACCCGGGTCCCTATGGCTACACCTTC. As protein: CASSQDPGPYGYTF.

This clone has more than one count but fewer than ten. The chain combines TRBV30 with TRBJ2-3, with D tentatively TRBD2 (7 bases). This CDR3 region has 16 residues. V shed 3 bases and J shed 1 base, with 17 bases lying between them. Per germline, CDR1 GTSNPN and CDR2 SVGIG (reference sequence). Written as DNA, the CDR3 is TGTGCCTGGAGGTTAATGGGCGGGGGCGGCACAGATACGCAGTATTTT. This translates into CAWRLMGGGGTDTQYF.

About this clone itself: The same CDR3 can be traced to other DNA sequences in this sample. CDR3 protein: CASSRNTEAFF. The CDR3 nucleotides read TGTGCCAGCAGTAGAAACACTGAAGCTTTCTTT. The genes are TRBV7-2 and TRBJ1-1; D is unclear. Germline values: CDR1 SGHTA, CDR2 FQGNSA. The CDR3 spans 11 residues. V lost 6 bases and J lost 2, with 4 bases in between.